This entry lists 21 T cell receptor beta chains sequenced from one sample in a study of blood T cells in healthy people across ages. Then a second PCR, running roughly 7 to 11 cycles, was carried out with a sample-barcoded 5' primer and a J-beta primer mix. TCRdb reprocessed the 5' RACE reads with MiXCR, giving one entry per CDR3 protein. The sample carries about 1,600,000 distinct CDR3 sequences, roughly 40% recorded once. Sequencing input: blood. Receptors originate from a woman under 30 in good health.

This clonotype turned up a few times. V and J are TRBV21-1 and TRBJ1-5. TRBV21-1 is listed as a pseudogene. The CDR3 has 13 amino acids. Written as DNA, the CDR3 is TGTGCCAACCCAAAGTGGAGACATCAGCCCCAGCATTTT. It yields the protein CANPKWRHQPQHF.

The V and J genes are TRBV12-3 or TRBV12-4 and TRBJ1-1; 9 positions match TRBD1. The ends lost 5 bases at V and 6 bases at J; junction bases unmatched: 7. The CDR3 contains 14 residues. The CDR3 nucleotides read TGTGCCAGCAGTATGGGACAGGGCATGGCTGAAGCTTTCTTT. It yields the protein CASSMGQGMAEAFF.

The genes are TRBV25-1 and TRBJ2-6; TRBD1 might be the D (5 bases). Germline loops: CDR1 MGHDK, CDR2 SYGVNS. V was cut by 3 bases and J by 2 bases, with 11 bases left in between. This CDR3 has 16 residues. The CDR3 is CASSEGAGTGANVLTF. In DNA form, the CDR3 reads TGTGCCAGCAGTGAGGGCGCAGGGACTGGGGCCAACGTCCTGACTTTC. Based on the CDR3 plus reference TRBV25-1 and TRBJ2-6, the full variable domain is EADIYQTPRYLVIGTGKKITLECSQTMGHDKMYWYQQDPGMELHLIHYSYGVNSTEKGDLSSESTVSRIRTEHFPLTLESARPSHTSQYLCASSEGAGTGANVLTFGAGSRLTVL.

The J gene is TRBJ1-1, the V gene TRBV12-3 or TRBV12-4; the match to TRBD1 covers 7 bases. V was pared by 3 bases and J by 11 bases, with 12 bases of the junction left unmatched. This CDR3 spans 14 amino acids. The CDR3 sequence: CASSFPSTGRGAFF. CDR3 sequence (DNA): TGTGCCAGCAGTTTCCCTTCGACGGGCAGGGGGGCTTTCTTT.

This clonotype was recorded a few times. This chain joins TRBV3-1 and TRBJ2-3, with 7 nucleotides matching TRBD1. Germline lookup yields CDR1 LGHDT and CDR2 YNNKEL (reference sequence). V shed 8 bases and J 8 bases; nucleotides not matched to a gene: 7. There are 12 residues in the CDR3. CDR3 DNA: TGTGCCAGCCGGACAGGTCTCGCTACGCAGTATTTT. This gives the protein CASRTGLATQYF.

The CDR3 bases are TGTGCCAGCAGCTTGGCAGGGACTTCTATCTCCTACAATGAGCAGTTCTTC. Its translation is CASSLAGTSISYNEQFF. J is TRBJ2-1 and V is TRBV5-6, with D possibly being TRBD2 (6 bases). Trimming removed 0 bases at V and 0 bases at J, with 13 bases between. Germline CDR1 reads SGHDT; CDR2 reads YYEEEE. The CDR3 runs to 17 residues.

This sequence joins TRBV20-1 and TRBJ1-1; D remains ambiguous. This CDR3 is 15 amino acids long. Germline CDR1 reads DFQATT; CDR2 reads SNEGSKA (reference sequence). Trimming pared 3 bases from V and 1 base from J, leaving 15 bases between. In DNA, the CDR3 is TGCAGTGCTAGTGAGTGGTCAGCGCCGAACACTGAAGCTTTCTTT. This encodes CSASEWSAPNTEAFF.

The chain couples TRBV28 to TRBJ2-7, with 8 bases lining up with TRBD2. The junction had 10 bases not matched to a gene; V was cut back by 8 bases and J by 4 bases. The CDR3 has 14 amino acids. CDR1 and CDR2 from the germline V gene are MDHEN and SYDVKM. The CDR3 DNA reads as TGTGCCAGCCAGTTAGGGGGACTAGTGTACGAGCAGTACTTC. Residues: CASQLGGLVYEQYF.

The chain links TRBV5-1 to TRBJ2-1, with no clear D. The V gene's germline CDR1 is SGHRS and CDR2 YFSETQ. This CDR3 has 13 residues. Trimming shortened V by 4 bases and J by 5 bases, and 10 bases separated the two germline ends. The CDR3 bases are TGCGCCAGCAGCATTAGCTTGAACAATGAGCAGTTCTTC. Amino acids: CASSISLNNEQFF.

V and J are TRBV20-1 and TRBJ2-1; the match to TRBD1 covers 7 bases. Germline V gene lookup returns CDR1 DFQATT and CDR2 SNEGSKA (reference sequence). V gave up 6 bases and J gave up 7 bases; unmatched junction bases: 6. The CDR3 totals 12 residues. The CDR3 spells CSARGSRNEQFF. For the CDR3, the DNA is TGCAGTGCCAGGGGGTCTAGGAATGAGCAGTTCTTC.

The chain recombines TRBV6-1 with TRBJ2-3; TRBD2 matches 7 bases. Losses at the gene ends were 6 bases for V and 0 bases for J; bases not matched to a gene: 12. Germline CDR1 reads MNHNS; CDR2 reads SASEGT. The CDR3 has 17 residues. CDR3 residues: CASRGSFSSGSTDTQYF. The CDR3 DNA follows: TGTGCCAGCAGGGGCTCATTCTCTAGCGGTAGCACAGATACGCAGTATTTT.

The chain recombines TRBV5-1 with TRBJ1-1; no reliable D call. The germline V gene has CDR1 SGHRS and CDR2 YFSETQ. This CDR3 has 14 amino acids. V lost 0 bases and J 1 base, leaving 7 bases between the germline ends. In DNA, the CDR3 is TGCGCCAGCAGCTTGGCGGGCAAGAACACTGAAGCTTTCTTT. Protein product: CASSLAGKNTEAFF.

The CDR3: CASSLETGAIWEAQYF. CDR3 sequence (DNA): TGCGCCAGCAGCTTAGAAACGGGGGCGATTTGGGAGGCCCAGTACTTC. The rearrangement uses TRBV5-1 and TRBJ2-5, with D possibly being TRBD1 or TRBD2 (6 bases each). Trimming cost V 2 bases and J 9 bases, with 23 bases left between them. The CDR3 runs to 16 residues. CDR1 SGHRS and CDR2 YFSETQ come from the germline V gene.

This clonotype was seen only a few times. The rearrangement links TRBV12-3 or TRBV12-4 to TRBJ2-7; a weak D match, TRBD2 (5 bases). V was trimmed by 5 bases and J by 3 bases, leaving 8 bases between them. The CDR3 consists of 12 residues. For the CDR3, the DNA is TGTGCCAGCAGTCTGAGGGTCTACGAGCAGTACTTC. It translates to CASSLRVYEQYF.

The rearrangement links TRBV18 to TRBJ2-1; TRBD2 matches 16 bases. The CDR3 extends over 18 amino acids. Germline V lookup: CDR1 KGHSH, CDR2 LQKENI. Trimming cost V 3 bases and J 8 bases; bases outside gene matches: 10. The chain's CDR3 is CASSPQPGLAGGIYEQFF. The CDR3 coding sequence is TGTGCCAGCTCACCCCAGCCGGGACTAGCGGGAGGGATCTATGAGCAGTTCTTC. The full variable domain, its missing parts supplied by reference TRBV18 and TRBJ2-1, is NAGVMQNPRHLVRRRGQEARLRCSPMKGHSHVYWYRQLPEEGLKFMVYLQKENIIDESGMPKERFSAEFPKEGPSILRIQQVVRGDSAAYFCASSPQPGLAGGIYEQFFGPGTRLTVL.

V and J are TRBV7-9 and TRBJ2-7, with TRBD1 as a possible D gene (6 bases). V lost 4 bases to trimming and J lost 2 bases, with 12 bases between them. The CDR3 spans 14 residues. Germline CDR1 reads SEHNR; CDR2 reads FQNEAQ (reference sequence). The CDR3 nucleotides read TGTGCCAGCAGCTCAGATCAGGGGCCCTACGAGCAGTACTTC. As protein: CASSSDQGPYEQYF.

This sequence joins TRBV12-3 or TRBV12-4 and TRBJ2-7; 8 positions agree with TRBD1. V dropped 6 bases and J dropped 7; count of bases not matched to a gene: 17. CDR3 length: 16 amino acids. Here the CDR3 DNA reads TGTGCCAGCAGACAACCGGGACAGGCTACGCTCAATGAGCAGTACTTC. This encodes CASRQPGQATLNEQYF.

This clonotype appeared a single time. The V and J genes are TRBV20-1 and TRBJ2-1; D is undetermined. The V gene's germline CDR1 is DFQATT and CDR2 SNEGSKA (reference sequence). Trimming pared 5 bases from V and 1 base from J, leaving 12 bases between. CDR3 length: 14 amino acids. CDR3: CSAPIVRSYNEQFF. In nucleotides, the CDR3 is TGCAGTGCTCCCATTGTAAGATCCTACAATGAGCAGTTCTTC.

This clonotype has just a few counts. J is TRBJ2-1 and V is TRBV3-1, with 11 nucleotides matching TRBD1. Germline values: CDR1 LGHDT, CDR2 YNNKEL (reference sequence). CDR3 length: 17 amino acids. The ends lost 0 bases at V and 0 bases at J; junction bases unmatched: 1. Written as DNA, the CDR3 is TGTGCCAGCAGCCAAGATGGGACAGGGGGCTCCTACAATGAGCAGTTCTTC. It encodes CASSQDGTGGSYNEQFF.

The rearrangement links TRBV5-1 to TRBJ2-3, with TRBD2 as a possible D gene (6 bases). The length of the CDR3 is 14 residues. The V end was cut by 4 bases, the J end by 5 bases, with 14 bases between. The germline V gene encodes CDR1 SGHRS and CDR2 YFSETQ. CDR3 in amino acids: CASSLDRGGDTQYF. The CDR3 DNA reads TGCGCCAGCAGCCTTGATCGGGGAGGAGATACGCAGTATTTT.

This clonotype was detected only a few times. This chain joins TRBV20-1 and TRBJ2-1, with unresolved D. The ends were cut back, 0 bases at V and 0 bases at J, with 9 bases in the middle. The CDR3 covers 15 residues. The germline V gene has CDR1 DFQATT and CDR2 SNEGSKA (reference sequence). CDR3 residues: CSARDFASSYNEQFF. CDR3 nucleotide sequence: TGCAGTGCTAGAGATTTCGCGAGCTCCTACAATGAGCAGTTCTTC.